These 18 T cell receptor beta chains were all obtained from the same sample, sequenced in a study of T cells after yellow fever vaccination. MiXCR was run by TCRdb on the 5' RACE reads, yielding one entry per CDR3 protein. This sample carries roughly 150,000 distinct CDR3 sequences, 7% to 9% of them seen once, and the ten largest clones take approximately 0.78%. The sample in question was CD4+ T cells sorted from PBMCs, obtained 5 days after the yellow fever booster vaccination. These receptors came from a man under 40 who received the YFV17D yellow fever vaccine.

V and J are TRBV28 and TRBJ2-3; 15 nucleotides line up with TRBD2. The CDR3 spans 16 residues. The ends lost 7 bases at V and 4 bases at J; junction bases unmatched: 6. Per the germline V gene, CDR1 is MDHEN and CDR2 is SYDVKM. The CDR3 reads CASKFRTSGRADTQYF. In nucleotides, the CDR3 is TGTGCCAGCAAGTTCCGGACTAGCGGGAGGGCAGATACGCAGTATTTT.

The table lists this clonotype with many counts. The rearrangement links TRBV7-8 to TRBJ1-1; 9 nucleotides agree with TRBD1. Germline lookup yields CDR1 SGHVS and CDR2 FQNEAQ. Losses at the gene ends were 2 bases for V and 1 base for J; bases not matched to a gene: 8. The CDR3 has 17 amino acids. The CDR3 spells CASSLRGLGQGNTEAFF. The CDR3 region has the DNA TGTGCCAGCAGCTTAAGAGGTCTGGGACAGGGGAACACTGAAGCTTTCTTT.

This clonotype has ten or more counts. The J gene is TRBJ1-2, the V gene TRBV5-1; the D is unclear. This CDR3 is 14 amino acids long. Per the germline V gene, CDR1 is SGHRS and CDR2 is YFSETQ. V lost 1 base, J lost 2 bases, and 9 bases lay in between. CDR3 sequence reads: CASSLSGMNYGYTF. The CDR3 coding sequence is TGCGCCAGCAGCTTGTCGGGGATGAACTATGGCTACACCTTC.

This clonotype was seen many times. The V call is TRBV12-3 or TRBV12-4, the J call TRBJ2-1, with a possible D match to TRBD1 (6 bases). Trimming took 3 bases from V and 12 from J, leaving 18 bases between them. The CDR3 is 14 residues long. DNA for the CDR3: TGTGCCAGCAGTTTGCCCGGGACAATCAATAGGCAGTTCTTC. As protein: CASSLPGTINRQFF.

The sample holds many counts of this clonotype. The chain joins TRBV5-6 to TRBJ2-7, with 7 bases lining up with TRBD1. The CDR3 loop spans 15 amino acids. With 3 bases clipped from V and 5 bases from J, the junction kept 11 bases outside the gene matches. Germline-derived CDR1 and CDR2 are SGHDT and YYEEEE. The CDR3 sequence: CASSSATGSRNEQYF. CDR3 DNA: TGTGCCAGCAGCTCAGCGACAGGGTCGAGGAACGAGCAGTACTTC.

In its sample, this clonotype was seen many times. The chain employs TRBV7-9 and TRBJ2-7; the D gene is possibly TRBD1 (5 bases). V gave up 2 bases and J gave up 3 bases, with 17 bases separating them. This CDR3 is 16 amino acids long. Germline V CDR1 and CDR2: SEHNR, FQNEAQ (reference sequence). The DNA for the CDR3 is TGTGCCAGCAGCTTAAACCGGGCAGGGCGACTCTACGAGCAGTACTTC. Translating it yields CASSLNRAGRLYEQYF.

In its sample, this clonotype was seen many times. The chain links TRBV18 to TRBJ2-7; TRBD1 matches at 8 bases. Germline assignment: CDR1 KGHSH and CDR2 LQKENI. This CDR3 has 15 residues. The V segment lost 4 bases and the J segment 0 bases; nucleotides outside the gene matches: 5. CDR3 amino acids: CASSLGQGISYEQYF. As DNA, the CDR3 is TGTGCCAGCTCACTCGGACAGGGTATCTCCTACGAGCAGTACTTC. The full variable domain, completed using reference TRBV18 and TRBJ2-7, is NAGVMQNPRHLVRRRGQEARLRCSPMKGHSHVYWYRQLPEEGLKFMVYLQKENIIDESGMPKERFSAEFPKEGPSILRIQQVVRGDSAAYFCASSLGQGISYEQYFGPGTRLTVT.

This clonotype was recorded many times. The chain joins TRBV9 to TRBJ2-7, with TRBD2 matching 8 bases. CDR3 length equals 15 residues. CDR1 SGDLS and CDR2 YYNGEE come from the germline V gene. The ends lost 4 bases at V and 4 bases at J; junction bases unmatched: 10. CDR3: CASSRSGKGMYEQYF. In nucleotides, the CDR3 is TGTGCCAGCAGCCGTAGCGGGAAGGGGATGTACGAGCAGTACTTC.

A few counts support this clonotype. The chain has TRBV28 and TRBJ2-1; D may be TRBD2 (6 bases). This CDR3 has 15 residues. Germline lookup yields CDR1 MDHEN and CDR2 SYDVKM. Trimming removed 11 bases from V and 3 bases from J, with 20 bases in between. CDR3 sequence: CAGRTGTGDYNEQFF. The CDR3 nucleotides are TGTGCCGGCCGAACCGGGACTGGAGACTACAATGAGCAGTTCTTC.

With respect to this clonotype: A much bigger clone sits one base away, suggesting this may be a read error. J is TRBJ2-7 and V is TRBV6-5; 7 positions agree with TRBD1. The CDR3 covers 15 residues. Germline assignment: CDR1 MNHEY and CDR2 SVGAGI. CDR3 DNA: TGTGCCAGCAGTTACACCCAGGGGGACGACTACCAGCAGTACTTC. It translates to CASSYTQGDDYQQYF.

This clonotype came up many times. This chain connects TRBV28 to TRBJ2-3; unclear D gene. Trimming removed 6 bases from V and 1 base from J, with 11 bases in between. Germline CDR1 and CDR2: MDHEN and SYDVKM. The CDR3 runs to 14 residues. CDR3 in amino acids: CASSLLDRTDTQYF. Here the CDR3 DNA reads TGTGCCAGCAGCCTTCTAGACCGCACAGATACGCAGTATTTT.

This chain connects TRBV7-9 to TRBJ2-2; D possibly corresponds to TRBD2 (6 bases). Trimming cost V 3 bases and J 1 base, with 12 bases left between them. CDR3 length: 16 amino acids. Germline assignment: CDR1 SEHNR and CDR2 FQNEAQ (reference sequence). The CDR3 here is CASSFNSGLNTGELFF. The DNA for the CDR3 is TGTGCCAGCAGCTTCAATAGCGGATTGAACACCGGGGAGCTGTTTTTT.

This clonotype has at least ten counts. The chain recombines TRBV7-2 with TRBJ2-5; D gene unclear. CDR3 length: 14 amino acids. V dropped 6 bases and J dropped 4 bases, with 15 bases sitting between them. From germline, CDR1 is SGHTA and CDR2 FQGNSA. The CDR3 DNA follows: TGTGCCAGCAGATCGATGGGCGCAAGAGAGACCCAGTACTTC. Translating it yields CASRSMGARETQYF.

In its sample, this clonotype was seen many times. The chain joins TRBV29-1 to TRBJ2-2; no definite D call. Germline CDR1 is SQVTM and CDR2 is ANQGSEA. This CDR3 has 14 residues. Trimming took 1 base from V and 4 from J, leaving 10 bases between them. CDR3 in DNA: TGCAGCGTTGAAGGGGCCTGGAGCACCGGGGAGCTGTTTTTT. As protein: CSVEGAWSTGELFF.

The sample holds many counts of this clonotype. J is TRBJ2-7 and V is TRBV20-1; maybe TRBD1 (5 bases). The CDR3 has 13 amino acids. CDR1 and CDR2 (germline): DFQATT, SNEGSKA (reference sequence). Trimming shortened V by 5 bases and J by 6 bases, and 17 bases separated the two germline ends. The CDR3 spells CSAGRTSGSEQYF. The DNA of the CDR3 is TGCAGTGCTGGCCGGACATCCGGGTCCGAGCAGTACTTC.

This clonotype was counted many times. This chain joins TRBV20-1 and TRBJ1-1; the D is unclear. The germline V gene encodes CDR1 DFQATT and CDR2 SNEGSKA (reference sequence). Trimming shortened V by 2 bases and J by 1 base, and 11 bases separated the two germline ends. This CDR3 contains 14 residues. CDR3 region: CSARSRRGNTEAFF. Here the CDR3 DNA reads TGCAGTGCTAGATCCCGGCGGGGGAACACTGAAGCTTTCTTT.

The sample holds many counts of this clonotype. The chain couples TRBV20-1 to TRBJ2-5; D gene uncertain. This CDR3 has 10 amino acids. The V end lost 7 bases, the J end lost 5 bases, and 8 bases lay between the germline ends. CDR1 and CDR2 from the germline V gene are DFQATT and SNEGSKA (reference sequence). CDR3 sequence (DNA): TGCAGTGTCGACTGGGAGACCCAGTACTTC. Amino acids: CSVDWETQYF.

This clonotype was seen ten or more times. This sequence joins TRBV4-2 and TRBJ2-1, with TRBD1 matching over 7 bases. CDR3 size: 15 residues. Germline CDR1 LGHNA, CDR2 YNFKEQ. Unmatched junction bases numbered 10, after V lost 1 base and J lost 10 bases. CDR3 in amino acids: CASSQGTGGVREQFF. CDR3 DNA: TGTGCCAGCAGCCAAGGGACAGGTGGTGTAAGGGAGCAGTTCTTC.